The TCR beta chain described here comes from a study of OX40 agonist ivuxolimab in advanced cancers. Notes on the research overall: Ivuxolimab was an agonistic, fully human IgG2 monoclonal antibody directed against OX40 (CD134), a costimulatory receptor. Intravenous ivuxolimab was administered to patients every 2 weeks at six dose levels: 0.01, 0.1, 0.3, 1.5, 3 and 10 mg/kg. Of the roughly 52 patients in dose escalation, about 20 had hepatocellular carcinoma, about 15 had melanoma, 9 had renal cell carcinoma and 9 had head and neck cancer. In the dose-escalation cohort, approximately 80% of patients were male, and the mean age was 60 years with a range of roughly 23 to 90. Patients were allowed to have had prior anti-PD-1, anti-PD-L1 or anti-CTLA-4 therapy, and 40% of the dose-escalation patients had been treated with checkpoint inhibitors. Partial responses occurred in three dose-escalation patients, of whom one had hepatocellular carcinoma and two had cutaneous melanoma. The purpose of peripheral TCRbeta sequencing was to test whether ivuxolimab changed TCR sequence diversity and led to clonal T-cell expansion. The paper describes the monotherapy dose-escalation part (N ≈ 51 patients) of the phase I trial of ivuxolimab. Study-level results and caveats: Low levels of normalized T-cell clonal expansion were also seen in some patients who did not respond. After ivuxolimab, CD8+ T cells had more expanded clones than CD4+ T cells on average. At doses of 0.1 to 3.0 mg/kg, clonal expansion of both CD4+ and CD8+ blood T cells was observed from baseline to week 6. In partial responders in the 0.1-3.0 mg/kg groups, normalized peripheral clonal expansion was found to be among the lowest, especially among CD8+ T cells. The antigen specificity of the peripheral T cells that underwent clonal expansion was not determined.

The trial excluded patients who had a history of autoimmune disease or were on systemic immunosuppression. Peripheral blood for TCR sequencing was collected from all dose cohorts at baseline, on cycle 4 day 1, and on cycle 7 day 1. The samples were taken from a phase I, first-in-human, multicenter, open-label dose-escalation trial of ivuxolimab. Adults with locally advanced or metastatic melanoma, renal cell carcinoma, hepatocellular carcinoma or head and neck squamous cell carcinoma were enrolled in the trial. Before TCR sequencing, CD4+ T cells and CD8+ T cells from peripheral blood were sorted into separate populations. From a lookup of the germline V gene, CDR1 and CDR2 are SNHLY and FYNNEI. The CDR3 holds 14 amino acids from the cysteine to the phenylalanine. CDR3 DNA is the only sequence kept; it has 42 bases, read in frame from the first base. Germline trimming: 7 bases from V, 8 bases from J; junction bases outside gene matches: 8.

With respect to this clone: No cognate antigen has been identified for it. Base quality data are lacking; no much larger clone is found one base away.

To sequence the TCRbeta CDR3 region, genomic DNA was isolated from the sorted cells. The immunoSEQ Assay was used for sequencing of TCRbeta CDR3 regions. TCRdb provides this immuneACCESS table in a form limited to in-frame rearrangements. Some clones are lacking; in checked studies, under half of them reflect an unresolved V gene, and why the rest are absent is not known. Present in this sample are approximately 45,000 clones, around 90% of which were seen just once. Roughly a sixth of the sample comes from the top ten. Source: CD4+ or CD8+ T cells sorted from blood, taken in a trial of the OX40 agonist ivuxolimab. This TCR came from an adult with an advanced solid tumor such as melanoma, head and neck, liver or kidney cancer. This chain is built from TRBV2 and TRBJ1-4; the central 9 bases match TRBD1. This receptor carries the CDR3 CASMGQGGGEKLFF. The bases are TGTGCCAGCATGGGACAGGGAGGTGGAGAAAAACTGTTTTTT.